The 20 T cell receptor beta chains in this list originate from one sample, sequenced in a study of tissue T cells after allogeneic stem cell transplantation. Only in-frame clones appear in the TCRdb table, and some are missing; sequencing was by immunoSEQ multiplex PCR. The sample includes over 45,000 clones, about 73% of them seen just once. The sequencing input was sorted cells pooled from one or two spleens. These TCRs come from a pool of C57BL/6 mice in good health.

Only one count was recorded for this clone. The listed genes are named as in mouse. The CDR3 end is not reached by the read, which stops 1 residue before it; the germline J gene fills it in. The V gene is TRBV15, the J gene TRBJ1-1; TRBD1 aligns across 7 bases. V dropped 3 bases and J dropped 4; count of bases not matched to a gene: 5. The CDR3 is made up of 14 amino acids. The germline V gene has CDR1 SGHND and CDR2 FRSKSL. CDR3 sequence reads: CASSFRAGGTEVFF. Incomplete CDR3 DNA: TGTGCCAGCAGTTTTAGGGCAGGGGGCACAGAAGTCTTC.

A note on this clone: Gene labels here are mouse ones. The sequence runs out 1 residue before the end of the CDR3; the remainder is reconstructed from the germline J gene. The chain carries TRBV2 and TRBJ2-3; the match to TRBD2 covers 7 bases. This CDR3 has 15 amino acids. Germline values: CDR1 LGHNA, CDR2 YSYQKL. V lost 1 base and J lost 0; bases outside the gene matches: 1. CDR3 residues: CASSQAGGSAETLYF. The covered CDR3 bases are TGTGCCAGCAGCCAAGCTGGGGGTAGTGCAGAAACGCTGTAT.

Concerning this clone: Germline and genes: mouse. The CDR3 extends 1 residue past the end of the read, so its final part is completed from the germline J gene. The gene calls are TRBV16 and TRBJ2-3, with a possible D match to TRBD1 (6 bases). The length of the CDR3 is 14 residues. V was shortened by 4 bases and J by 0 bases, with 8 bases between the two germline ends. Germline V lookup: CDR1 SGHSA, CDR2 FRNQAP. The part of the CDR3 DNA that was read is TGTGCAAGCAGCTCGGGACATAGTGCAGAAACGCTGTAT. This encodes CASSSGHSAETLY. The full CDR3 is CASSSGHSAETLYF. Complete variable domain (other parts from reference TRBV16 and TRBJ2-3): NAGVIQTPRHKVTGKGQEATLWCEPISGHSAVFWYRQTIVQGLEFLTYFRNQAPIDDSGMPKERFSAQMPNQSHSTLKIQSTQPQDSAVYLCASSSGHSAETLYFGSGTRLTVL.

Of note for this clone: Mouse gene names apply. The read ends 1 residue shy of where the CDR3 ends; the end is completed using the germline J gene. The rearrangement joins TRBV14 to TRBJ2-7; TRBD2 agrees at 11 bases. The CDR3 contains 13 residues. Per the germline V gene, CDR1 is SGHDT and CDR2 is FRDEAV. After removal of 2 bases from V and 6 bases from J, the junction contained 1 base not matched to a gene. Partial CDR3 DNA: TGTGCCAGCAGTTTGGACTGGGGGGTTGAACAGTAC. Its translation is CASSLDWGVEQY. The whole CDR3 region reads CASSLDWGVEQYF.

Details on this clone: Mouse gene names and germline throughout. The missing CDR3 end, 1 residue past where the read stops, is filled in from the germline J gene. This chain joins TRBV31 and TRBJ2-7; 13 nucleotides agree with TRBD2. This CDR3 is built from 13 residues. Per germline, CDR1 GKSSPN and CDR2 SITVG. With 5 bases clipped from V and 5 bases from J, the junction kept 3 bases outside the gene matches. Incomplete CDR3 DNA: TGTGCCTGGGCCGGGACTGGGGGGGATGAACAGTAC. Encoded protein: CAWAGTGGDEQY. The CDR3 as a whole reads CAWAGTGGDEQYF.

On this clone: Gene names are the mouse ones. The read comes to an end 1 residue before the CDR3 does, leaving the germline J gene to fill in the end. The chain carries TRBV13-1 and TRBJ2-5, with 9 bases lining up with TRBD2. The CDR3 runs 14 residues. Germline CDR1 NSHNY, CDR2 SYGAGN. After removal of 1 base from V and 5 bases from J, the junction contained 2 bases not matched to a gene. CDR3 bases read: TGTGCCAGCAGTGATACTGGGGGGAGAGACACCCAGTAC. It is translated as CASSDTGGRDTQY. The entire CDR3 sequence reads CASSDTGGRDTQYF.

In regard to this clone: The genes are named according to mouse. The CDR3 goes on 1 residue after the read ends, and that part is filled in from the germline J gene. This chain links TRBV31 with TRBJ2-1; 9 bases map to TRBD1. The CDR3 length is 13 residues. Trimming removed 5 bases from V and 4 bases from J; junction bases left unmatched: 3. The germline V gene encodes CDR1 GKSSPN and CDR2 SITVG. The CDR3 bases that were read are TGTGCCTGGTCGACAGGGGGATATGCTGAGCAGTTC. This translates into CAWSTGGYAEQF. The CDR3 in full is CAWSTGGYAEQFF.

Comments on this clone: Each gene name is a mouse one. The CDR3 goes on 1 residue after the read ends, and that part is filled in from the germline J gene. V and J are TRBV13-2 and TRBJ2-5; D gene unclear. V lost 0 bases, J lost 2 bases, and 4 bases lay in between. The V gene's germline CDR1 is NNHNN and CDR2 SYGAGS (reference sequence). This CDR3 contains 13 residues. CDR3 DNA (partial): TGTGCCAGCGGTGATGCACGCCAAGACACCCAGTAC. This codes for CASGDARQDTQY. The full CDR3 is CASGDARQDTQYF.

To note about this clone: Germline and genes here are mouse. The read gets to within 1 residue of the CDR3 end, and the germline J gene fills in the rest. The rearrangement joins TRBV1 to TRBJ2-3; D is unresolved. CDR3 length: 14 residues. CDR1 is NSQYPW and CDR2 is LRSPGD in the germline V gene (reference sequence). Trimming removed 2 bases at V and 1 base at J, with 7 bases between. CDR3 DNA, as far as it was read: TGCACCTGCAGTGCACCTCGAGGTGCAGAAACGCTGTAT. Its protein product is CTCSAPRGAETLY. The full CDR3 reads CTCSAPRGAETLYF.

This clone was found a few times. Gene names and germline refer to mouse. The read comes to an end 1 residue before the CDR3 does, leaving the germline J gene to fill in the end. Other DNA sequences within the sample encode an identical CDR3. The V and J genes are TRBV16 and TRBJ2-7; D gene unclear. The V end was cut by 5 bases, the J end by 0 bases, with 5 bases between. Germline V lookup: CDR1 SGHSA, CDR2 FRNQAP. This CDR3 spans 12 amino acids. CDR3 sequence reads: CASSLVSYEQYF. The DNA read from the CDR3 is TGTGCAAGCAGCCTCGTCTCCTATGAACAGTAC.

Note on this clone: The gene names here belong to mouse. The DNA ends 1 residue before the CDR3 does, and the rest of the CDR3 is filled in from the germline J gene. The rearrangement uses TRBV19 and TRBJ1-5; D not resolved. Trimming removed 0 bases from V and 0 bases from J, with 4 bases in between. The CDR3 has 14 amino acids. Germline V gene data show CDR1 as FNHDT and CDR2 as SITEND (reference sequence). CDR3 residues: CASSIDINNQAPLF. CDR3 DNA (partial): TGTGCCAGCAGTATAGACATTAACAACCAGGCTCCGCTT.

Turning to this clone: Mouse names are used for the genes. The read finishes 1 residue shy of the CDR3 end, and the germline J gene is used to complete it. This chain joins TRBV12-1 and TRBJ2-3; D is uncertain. The germline gives CDR1 SGHSN, CDR2 HYEKVE. The CDR3 is 13 residues long. V was cut by 2 bases and J by 3 bases, with 8 bases left in between. CDR3 bases read: TGTGCCAGCTCTCGCAGACGGGCAGAAACGCTGTAT. Residues: CASSRRRAETLY. The complete CDR3 sequence is CASSRRRAETLYF.

A remark on this clone: Mouse names are used for the genes. The read falls 1 residue short of the CDR3 end, and the missing part is taken from the germline J gene. The V gene is TRBV14, the J gene TRBJ2-5; perhaps TRBD1 as D (5 bases). The V gene's germline CDR1 is SGHDT and CDR2 FRDEAV. Between the trimmed V and J ends, which lost 3 bases and 3 bases, there was a span of 8 bases. The CDR3 sequence is 13 residues long. The sequenced CDR3 bases are TGTGCCAGCAGTTCCAACAGGCAAGACACCCAGTAC. This sequence encodes CASSSNRQDTQY. The complete CDR3 reads CASSSNRQDTQYF.

On this clone itself: Gene names and germline refer to mouse. The missing CDR3 end, 1 residue past where the read stops, is filled in from the germline J gene. The chain links TRBV5 to TRBJ2-7; 11 nucleotides line up with TRBD2. From germline, CDR1 is LGHNA and CDR2 YNLKQL (reference sequence). The CDR3 has 14 amino acids. V lost 0 bases and J lost 9; bases outside the gene matches: 4. This CDR3 reads CASSQDHWGGGQYF. The covered CDR3 bases are TGTGCCAGCAGCCAAGACCACTGGGGGGGCGGACAGTAC.

Of note for this clone: Gene names are mouse gene names. Coverage ceases 1 residue before the CDR3 finishes, and the germline J gene fills in the end. The gene calls are TRBV13-1 and TRBJ2-3; 10 bases agree with TRBD2. Germline V CDR1 and CDR2: NSHNY, SYGAGN. The length of the CDR3 is 16 residues. J gave up 1 base and V 1 base, and 3 bases lay outside the gene matches. CDR3 in amino acids: CASSDLGGRGAETLYF. The sequenced CDR3 bases are TGTGCCAGCAGTGATCTGGGGGGGCGCGGTGCAGAAACGCTGTAT.

This clone was observed a single time. The gene names given are mouse names. The CDR3 end is not reached by the read, which stops 1 residue before it; the germline J gene fills it in. This sequence joins TRBV4 and TRBJ2-5; D is unclear. Trimming took off 6 bases at V and 3 bases at J, with 4 bases between the two ends. The CDR3 is made up of 11 amino acids. Germline CDR1 LGHDT, CDR2 YNNKQL (reference sequence). The part of the CDR3 DNA that was read is TGTGCCAGCAGGCAGCAAGACACCCAGTAC. Protein: CASRQQDTQY. The entire CDR3 protein reads CASRQQDTQYF.

Concerning this clone itself: Mouse gene names and germline throughout. The CDR3 bases that were read are TGTGCCTGGAGTCTCTGGGGACAGAGCTATGCTGAGCAGTTC. Its protein product is CAWSLWGQSYAEQF. The whole CDR3 sequence reads CAWSLWGQSYAEQFF. The chain combines TRBV31 with TRBJ2-1; D is possibly TRBD1 (7 bases). The read gets to within 1 residue of the CDR3 end, and the germline J gene fills in the rest. This CDR3 has 15 residues. Trimming left V 0 bases short and J 3 bases short, with 12 bases between. Germline loops: CDR1 GKSSPN, CDR2 SITVG.

For this clone: Gene names are the mouse ones. The missing CDR3 end, 1 residue past where the read stops, is filled in from the germline J gene. The rearrangement links TRBV29 to TRBJ1-1; D may be TRBD1 (6 bases). The germline CDR1 and CDR2 sequences are MSHET and SYDVDS. Between the trimmed V and J ends, which lost 2 bases and 10 bases, there was a span of 8 bases. There are 11 residues in the CDR3. CDR3 loop: CASSLKQGVFF. The CDR3 bases that were read are TGTGCTAGCAGTTTAAAACAGGGAGTCTTC.

Notes on this clone: The gene names given are mouse names. The read ends 1 residue shy of where the CDR3 ends; the end is completed using the germline J gene. The chain joins TRBV13-3 to TRBJ1-1; TRBD1 might be the D (6 bases). Germline CDR1 reads NNHDY; CDR2 reads SYVADS. V lost 5 bases and J lost 4, with 12 bases in between. The CDR3 covers 13 residues. This chain's CDR3 is CASRYRESTEVFF. The sequenced part of the CDR3 DNA is TGTGCCAGCAGATACAGGGAGAGCACAGAAGTCTTC.

On this clone itself: Mouse germline and gene names are used. Sequencing ends 1 residue short of the CDR3 end; the germline J gene provides the rest. V gene TRBV12-2 combines with J gene TRBJ2-1; possibly TRBD2 for D (6 bases). V was pared by 2 bases and J by 12 bases, with 10 bases between. Germline CDR1 SGHLS, CDR2 HYDKME. The CDR3 is 11 residues long. The part of the CDR3 DNA that was read is TGTGCCAGCTCTCCCCCGGGACTGCAGTTC. Translated, it gives CASSPPGLQF. The CDR3 in full is CASSPPGLQFF.